The 24 T cell receptor beta chains in this list originate from one sample, sequenced in a study of OX40 agonist ivuxolimab in advanced cancers. Produced via immunoSEQ multiplex PCR; TCRdb's table is partial and in-frame only. This table holds some 50,000 clones, more than 75% found once. This specimen consisted of CD4+ or CD8+ T cells sorted from blood, obtained in a trial of the OX40 agonist ivuxolimab. The receptors here all came from an adult with an advanced solid tumor such as melanoma, head and neck, liver or kidney cancer.

V is TRBV7-9 and J is TRBJ2-1, with 13 bases aligning to TRBD2. The CDR3 consists of 16 residues. V shed 4 bases and J 6 bases; nucleotides not matched to a gene: 6. Germline V CDR1 and CDR2: SEHNR, FQNEAQ (reference sequence). The CDR3 sequence: CASSSPTSGRINEQFF. The CDR3 DNA reads as TGTGCCAGCAGCTCCCCGACTAGCGGGAGGATCAATGAGCAGTTCTTC.

This clone was recorded a few times. The chain recombines TRBV28 with TRBJ1-2; TRBD1 is a possible D gene (5 bases). The CDR3 is made up of 15 amino acids. Trimming removed 8 bases from V and 3 bases from J, with 19 bases in between. Germline assignment: CDR1 MDHEN and CDR2 SYDVKM. CDR3 bases: TGTGCCAGCCTATCCCGGGGGGGGAAGCACTATGGCTACACCTTC. Encoded protein: CASLSRGGKHYGYTF.

In DNA, the CDR3 is TGCGCCAGCAGTGAGTCGAGACTAGCGGGGAAAGAGACCCAGTACTTC. Amino acid sequence: CASSESRLAGKETQYF. V and J are TRBV10-1 and TRBJ2-5, with 11 bases fitting TRBD2. V lost 0 bases, J lost 3 bases, and 3 bases stayed unmatched. The CDR3 totals 16 residues. The germline CDR1 and CDR2 sequences are WNHNN and SYGVQD (reference sequence).

The chain carries TRBV4-3 and TRBJ2-3, with 9 positions matching TRBD2. Per the germline V gene, CDR1 is LGHNA and CDR2 is YSLEER. The CDR3 is 16 residues long. With V trimmed by 0 bases and J by 6 bases, 7 bases remained unmatched. CDR3 in amino acids: CASSQDLAGTADTQYF. The DNA of the CDR3 is TGCGCCAGCAGCCAAGATCTAGCGGGAACCGCTGATACGCAGTATTTT.

The chain couples TRBV4-1 to TRBJ1-1; D may be TRBD1 (5 bases). Trimming stripped 1 base from V and 1 base from J, with 7 bases between. This CDR3 comprises 14 residues. From germline, CDR1 is MGHRA and CDR2 YSYEKL. The CDR3 protein is CASSQGGKNTEAFF. The CDR3 bases are TGCGCCAGCAGCCAAGGGGGCAAGAACACTGAAGCTTTCTTT.

This sequence joins TRBV11-2 and TRBJ1-6, with a possible D match to TRBD1 (6 bases). V lost 1 base and J lost 9, with 19 bases in between. This CDR3 is 17 amino acids long. CDR1 is SGHAT, CDR2 FQNNGV, per germline. DNA of the CDR3: TGTGCCAGCAGCTTAGTCGGTCCGGGACAAGCAGCTTCACCCCTCCACTTT. Translated, it gives CASSLVGPGQAASPLHF.

The chain recombines TRBV28 with TRBJ2-3; no reliable D call. V was shortened by 5 bases and J by 2 bases, with 5 bases between the two germline ends. Per the germline V gene, CDR1 is MDHEN and CDR2 is SYDVKM. This CDR3 spans 12 amino acids. The CDR3 nucleotides read TGTGCCAGCAGTCGGGCCACAGATACGCAGTATTTT. It specifies CASSRATDTQYF.

This clone was seen more than once but under ten times. J is TRBJ1-3 and V is TRBV5-5; no clear D gene. The germline V gene has CDR1 SGHKS and CDR2 YYEKEE (reference sequence). V was cut by 2 bases and J by 0 bases, with 9 bases left in between. The length of the CDR3 is 15 residues. The CDR3 nucleotides read TGTGCCAGCAGCTTTGACACTTACTCTGGAAACACCATATATTTT. Translating gives CASSFDTYSGNTIYF.

CDR3 region: CASSTGTGAQETQYF. CDR3 nucleotides: TGTGCCAGCTCAACCGGGACAGGGGCGCAAGAGACCCAGTACTTC. This chain uses TRBV18 with TRBJ2-5, with TRBD1 identical over 10 bases. V lost 5 bases and J lost 2; bases outside the gene matches: 5. This CDR3 has 15 residues. Germline V CDR1 and CDR2: KGHSH, LQKENI.

The chain recombines TRBV27 with TRBJ2-2, with D unresolved. The CDR3 covers 14 residues. The germline V gene has CDR1 MNHEY and CDR2 SMNVEV (reference sequence). V was trimmed by 0 bases and J by 4 bases, leaving 6 bases between them. Here the CDR3 DNA reads TGTGCCAGCAGTTTATCGGTGGGCACCGGGGAGCTGTTTTTT. This encodes CASSLSVGTGELFF.

This sequence joins TRBV18 and TRBJ1-5, with D possibly TRBD1 on 5 matching bases. This CDR3 spans 13 amino acids. Trimming removed 3 bases from V and 5 bases from J, with 8 bases in between. Germline V gives CDR1 KGHSH, CDR2 LQKENI. The CDR3 here is CASSPTAHQPQHF. The CDR3 DNA follows: TGTGCCAGCTCACCGACAGCGCATCAGCCCCAGCATTTT.

The chain employs TRBV18 and TRBJ1-3; TRBD1 might be the D (5 bases). The V end lost 3 bases, the J end lost 4 bases, and 16 bases lay between the germline ends. Germline V gene data show CDR1 as KGHSH and CDR2 as LQKENI. This CDR3 has 16 residues. CDR3 sequence reads: CASSPPGGGNGNTIYF. The CDR3 DNA is TGTGCCAGCTCACCCCCCGGTGGGGGAAACGGAAACACCATATATTTT.

In the case of this clone: This specimen includes other DNA sequences encoding the same CDR3. CDR3 in amino acids: CASSPQGSGGGTQYF. In DNA, the CDR3 is TGTGCCAGCAGCCCTCAGGGTAGCGGGGGCGGGACGCAGTATTTT. The rearrangement joins TRBV28 to TRBJ2-3; TRBD2 matches 9 bases. Per germline, CDR1 MDHEN and CDR2 SYDVKM. This CDR3 has 15 residues. V lost 6 bases to trimming and J lost 9 bases; unmatched junction nucleotides: 13.

The chain recombines TRBV29-1 with TRBJ2-1; 7 bases are a match to TRBD2. J gave up 12 bases and V 5 bases, and 10 bases lay outside the gene matches. The CDR3 runs to 12 residues. The germline V gene has CDR1 SQVTM and CDR2 ANQGSEA. The chain's CDR3 is CSVHSGKRGQFF. The CDR3, as DNA: TGCAGCGTTCACAGCGGGAAGAGGGGGCAGTTCTTC.

This clone was detected once. The chain uses TRBV5-4 and TRBJ2-2; D perhaps matches TRBD1 (6 bases). This CDR3 has 16 amino acids. Trimming cost V 0 bases and J 1 base, with 10 bases left between them. Germline assignment: CDR1 SGHNT and CDR2 YYREEE (reference sequence). CDR3 in amino acids: CASSLVPRGNTGELFF. CDR3 nucleotide sequence: TGTGCCAGCAGCTTGGTCCCCAGGGGGAACACCGGGGAGCTGTTTTTT.

V usage is TRBV2 and J usage is TRBJ2-6; 9 nucleotides match TRBD1. V trimming: 8 bases; J trimming: 1 base; junction bases outside the gene matches: 6. This CDR3 is built from 16 residues. In germline, CDR1 is SNHLY, CDR2 FYNNEI. CDR3 region: CASSDRGQSGANVLTF. DNA for the CDR3: TGTGCCAGCTCGGACAGGGGACAATCTGGGGCCAACGTCCTGACTTTC.

V gene TRBV30 combines with J gene TRBJ2-5; 11 positions agree with TRBD2. The germline gives CDR1 GTSNPN, CDR2 SVGIG (reference sequence). CDR3 length: 15 amino acids. With 0 bases clipped from V and 5 bases from J, the junction kept 5 bases outside the gene matches. CDR3: CAWSVGPSGRETQYF. CDR3 DNA sequence: TGTGCCTGGAGTGTAGGGCCTAGCGGGAGGGAGACCCAGTACTTC.

The J gene is TRBJ1-1, the V gene TRBV11-2; TRBD1 is a possible D gene (5 bases). Trimming shortened V by 6 bases and J by 0 bases, and 17 bases separated the two germline ends. The V gene's germline CDR1 is SGHAT and CDR2 FQNNGV. This CDR3 is 16 amino acids long. CDR3 coding DNA: TGTGCCAGCAGACCCTTAACGATGGGGGTGAACACTGAAGCTTTCTTT. This codes for CASRPLTMGVNTEAFF.

The chain links TRBV7-9 to TRBJ2-1; 7 bases agree with TRBD1. The CDR3 loop spans 15 amino acids. V shed 5 bases and J 2 bases; nucleotides not matched to a gene: 6. Germline CDR1 is SEHNR and CDR2 is FQNEAQ (reference sequence). The DNA for the CDR3 is TGTGCCAGCAGCAAGAGGACAGGCGCCTACAATGAGCAGTTCTTC. Translating it yields CASSKRTGAYNEQFF. Drawing the rest from reference TRBV7-9 and TRBJ2-1, the complete variable domain is DTGVSQNPRHKITKRGQNVTFRCDPISEHNRLYWYRQTLGQGPEFLTYFQNEAQLEKSRLLSDRFSAERPKGSFSTLEIQRTEQGDSAMYLCASSKRTGAYNEQFFGPGTRLTVL.

V usage is TRBV19 and J usage is TRBJ1-5; 9 bases fit TRBD1. Germline CDR1 is LNHDA and CDR2 is SQIVND (reference sequence). The CDR3 runs to 16 residues. V was clipped by 5 bases and J by 1 base; unmatched bases: 6. The CDR3 protein is CASSVGTGLSNQPQHF. Here the CDR3 DNA reads TGTGCCAGTAGTGTTGGGACAGGGCTAAGCAATCAGCCCCAGCATTTT.

This clone was detected a few times. This chain connects TRBV21-1 to TRBJ1-2; TRBD1, the table's D call, lacks a check against the DNA. TRBV21-1 is an annotated pseudogene. The CDR3 runs 16 residues. The CDR3 DNA reads TGTGCCAGCAGCACTAGGGGCCCTATTACTAACTATGGCTACACCTTC. Its translation is CASSTRGPITNYGYTF.

This clone was counted only a few times. The V gene is TRBV7-8, the J gene TRBJ2-5, with D perhaps matching TRBD1 (5 bases). The CDR3 loop spans 19 amino acids. Germline-derived CDR1 and CDR2 are SGHVS and FQNEAQ. Trimming took off 4 bases at V and 0 bases at J, with 24 bases between the two ends. CDR3 amino acids: CASSSYFQGARRYQETQYF. The CDR3 nucleotides are TGTGCCAGCAGCTCCTACTTCCAGGGTGCACGTAGATACCAAGAGACCCAGTACTTC.

As concerns this clone: The same CDR3 also results from other DNA sequences found in this sample. The chain uses TRBV7-9 and TRBJ1-1; D is undetermined. Germline CDR1 SEHNR, CDR2 FQNEAQ (reference sequence). V lost 5 bases and J 1 base, leaving 14 bases between the germline ends. CDR3 length: 15 amino acids. CDR3 nucleotides: TGTGCCAGCAGCCCCCAGGTATTTTCGAACACTGAAGCTTTCTTT. It encodes CASSPQVFSNTEAFF.

In DNA, the CDR3 is TGTGCCAGCAGTGAAGCGTTTGGTTCACCCCTCCACTTT. Its protein product is CASSEAFGSPLHF. The rearrangement uses TRBV2 and TRBJ1-6; no clear D. CDR3 length: 13 residues. Trimming stripped 0 bases from V and 9 bases from J, with 6 bases between. The germline CDR1 and CDR2 sequences are SNHLY and FYNNEI.